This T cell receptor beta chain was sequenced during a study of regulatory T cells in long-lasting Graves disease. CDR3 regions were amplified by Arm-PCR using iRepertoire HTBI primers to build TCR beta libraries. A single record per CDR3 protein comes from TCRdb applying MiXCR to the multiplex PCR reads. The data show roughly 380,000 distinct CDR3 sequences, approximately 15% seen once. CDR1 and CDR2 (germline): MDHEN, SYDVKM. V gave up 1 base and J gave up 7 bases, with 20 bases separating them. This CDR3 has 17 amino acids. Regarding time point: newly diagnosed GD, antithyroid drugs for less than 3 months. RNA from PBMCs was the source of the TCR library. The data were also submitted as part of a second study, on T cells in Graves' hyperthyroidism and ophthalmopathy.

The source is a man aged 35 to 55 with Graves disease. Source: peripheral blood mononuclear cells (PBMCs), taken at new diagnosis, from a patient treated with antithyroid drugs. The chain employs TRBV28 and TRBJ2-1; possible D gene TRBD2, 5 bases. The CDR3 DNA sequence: TGTGCCAGCAGTTTATTCTCCTTTAGAGGGTCTGGGAATGAGCAGTTCTTC. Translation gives CASSLFSFRGSGNEQFF.